The next 23 T cell receptor beta chains were all read from a single sample in a study of beta chain features in type 1 diabetes (dated by TCRdb to 2016 to 2018). To prepare the library, the immunoSEQ multiplex PCR assay was applied. All of the isolated RNA was reverse transcribed with the High Capacity cDNA Reverse Transcription Kit, so expressed TCRB transcripts were sequenced. What TCRdb holds here is the immuneACCESS table cut down to in-frame rearrangements. Part of the clones is not present; checked against another copy, under half of the missing clones reflect an unresolved V gene, and the others are unexplained. Here the sample has about 250,000 clones; less than 15% occur a single time. The top ten clonotypes cover about 0.026% of the sample. Sample: naive CD4+ T cells from blood. The sample's cell subset or site, from its label and the paper: true naive CD4+ T cells. The receptors originated from a woman aged 40 to 50 in good health.

J is TRBJ2-5 and V is TRBV4-1, with D possibly matching TRBD2 (6 bases). The last part of the DNA fits TRBJ2-7 better; the J call may be wrong. Germline V lookup: CDR1 MGHRA, CDR2 YSYEKL. CDR3 size: 13 residues. CDR3 bases: TGCGCCAGCAGCTTGGGAGGCTTCTACGAGCAGTACTTC. It codes for CASSLGGFYEQYF.

Only a few counts were recorded for this clone. The rearrangement links TRBV5-1 to TRBJ1-1; perhaps TRBD1 as D (5 bases). Trimming cost V 3 bases and J 1 base, with 10 bases left between them. CDR3 length: 14 amino acids. Germline assignment: CDR1 SGHRS and CDR2 YFSETQ. The CDR3 nucleotides are TGCGCCAGCAGCTCTCCAAGGGGGAACACTGAAGCTTTCTTT. Its translation is CASSSPRGNTEAFF.

The genes are TRBV2 and TRBJ1-6; a weak D match, TRBD1 (6 bases). CDR1 and CDR2 from the germline V gene are SNHLY and FYNNEI. This CDR3 has 15 residues. V was clipped by 7 bases and J by 7 bases, with 17 bases between them. The CDR3 DNA reads TGTGCCAGCATAGGGGGGGCAATTGGAAATTCACCCCTCCACTTT. This gives the protein CASIGGAIGNSPLHF. The entire variable domain, with the rest obtained from reference TRBV2 and TRBJ1-6, is as follows: EPEVTQTPSHQVTQMGQEVILRCVPISNHLYFYWYRQILGQKVEFLVSFYNNEISEKSEIFDDQFSVERPDGSNFTLKIRSTKLEDSAMYFCASIGGAIGNSPLHFGNGTRLTVT.

The V call is TRBV7-6, the J call TRBJ1-1; 7 nucleotides agree with TRBD1. The V and J ends lost 4 bases and 0 bases, in that order; junction bases with no gene match: 11. This CDR3 region has 17 residues. The germline V gene encodes CDR1 SGHVS and CDR2 FNYEAQ. The CDR3 loop is CASSSAGTARMNTEAFF. In DNA form, the CDR3 reads TGTGCCAGCAGCTCGGCCGGGACAGCACGAATGAACACTGAAGCTTTCTTT.

As regards this clone: This CDR3 is also generated by other DNA sequences in the sample. This chain links TRBV9 with TRBJ2-1; 11 bases map to TRBD2. Germline trimming cut 2 bases from V and 3 bases from J; bases unmatched to any gene: 1. This CDR3 spans 15 amino acids. The V gene's germline CDR1 is SGDLS and CDR2 YYNGEE. Here the CDR3 DNA reads TGTGCCAGCAGCGTGCTAGCGGGGGGCTACAATGAGCAGTTCTTC. It codes for CASSVLAGGYNEQFF.

The sample holds a few counts of this clone. CDR3 region: CASSPGQGIGNTIYF. The DNA for the CDR3 is TGCGCCAGCAGCCCGGGACAGGGGATTGGAAACACCATATATTTT. The chain combines TRBV4-1 with TRBJ1-3; 10 nucleotides line up with TRBD1. Trimming took 4 bases from V and 3 from J; bases not matched to a gene: 3. The CDR3 contains 15 residues. CDR1 MGHRA and CDR2 YSYEKL come from the germline V gene.

The rearrangement links TRBV2 to TRBJ2-2, with D maybe TRBD1 (6 bases). This CDR3 is 14 amino acids long. Trimming took 9 bases from V and 4 from J, leaving 15 bases between them. Germline CDR1 is SNHLY and CDR2 is FYNNEI. The CDR3 DNA reads as TGTGCCAGAACTTTGGACAGTTCCACCGGGGAGCTGTTTTTT. Its protein is CARTLDSSTGELFF.

This clone was observed a handful of times. V gene TRBV19 combines with J gene TRBJ1-5; D uncertain. Between the trimmed V and J ends, which lost 5 bases and 0 bases, there was a span of 14 bases. This CDR3 is built from 16 residues. Germline V gives CDR1 LNHDA, CDR2 SQIVND (reference sequence). The DNA for the CDR3 is TGTGCCAGTAGTGGGCCCGGCCTCTATAGCAATCAGCCCCAGCATTTT. Translated: CASSGPGLYSNQPQHF.

The J gene is TRBJ2-7, the V gene TRBV19, with 7 nucleotides matching TRBD1. The CDR3 covers 14 residues. Germline V CDR1 and CDR2: LNHDA, SQIVND (reference sequence). V lost 1 base and J lost 6; bases outside the gene matches: 6. The CDR3 region is CASSIVQGYFEQYF. The CDR3 DNA sequence: TGTGCCAGTAGTATAGTACAGGGGTACTTCGAGCAGTACTTC.

The chain carries TRBV5-1 and TRBJ2-3; 8 positions agree with TRBD1. This CDR3 comprises 15 residues. Looked up from germline, CDR1 is SGHRS and CDR2 is YFSETQ. Losses at the gene ends were 4 bases for V and 1 base for J; bases not matched to a gene: 5. The CDR3 DNA is TGCGCCAGCAGCGTTACAGGGGGTGGCACAGATACGCAGTATTTT. Protein sequence: CASSVTGGGTDTQYF. Complete variable domain (other parts from reference TRBV5-1 and TRBJ2-3): KAGVTQTPRYLIKTRGQQVTLSCSPISGHRSVSWYQQTPGQGLQFLFEYFSETQRNKGNFPGRFSGRQFSNSRSEMNVSTLELGDSALYLCASSVTGGGTDTQYFGPGTRLTVL.

This clone came up a few times. V usage is TRBV10-3 and J usage is TRBJ1-3; D might be TRBD1 (6 bases). Trimming took off 5 bases at V and 3 bases at J, with 14 bases between the two ends. From germline, CDR1 is ENHRY and CDR2 SYGVKD. The CDR3 has 15 residues. This chain's CDR3 is CAISYKQGVGNTIYF. CDR3 coding DNA: TGTGCCATCAGTTATAAACAGGGCGTTGGAAACACCATATATTTT.

This sequence joins TRBV5-5 and TRBJ1-5, with 7 bases matching TRBD1. With 0 bases clipped from V and 5 bases from J, the junction kept 2 bases outside the gene matches. The CDR3 loop spans 14 amino acids. Germline values: CDR1 SGHKS, CDR2 YYEKEE (reference sequence). CDR3 amino acids: CASSLGQGDQPQHF. CDR3 nucleotides: TGTGCCAGCAGCTTGGGACAGGGCGATCAGCCCCAGCATTTT.

The CDR3 DNA is TGTGCCAGCAGCGCGGGACAGAGTAACACAGATACGCAGTATTTT. Translated, it gives CASSAGQSNTDTQYF. This chain links TRBV7-9 with TRBJ2-3, with TRBD1 as a possible D gene (7 bases). The CDR3 length is 15 residues. Trimming took 5 bases from V and 2 from J, leaving 14 bases between them. Germline CDR1 SEHNR, CDR2 FQNEAQ (reference sequence).

This sequence joins TRBV4-3 and TRBJ2-3; 7 nucleotides match TRBD1. Germline lookup yields CDR1 LGHNA and CDR2 YSLEER. With 4 bases clipped from V and 3 bases from J, the junction kept 16 bases outside the gene matches. This CDR3 contains 18 residues. The CDR3 DNA sequence: TGCGCCAGCAGCCGTTACAGGGGAAGCATGGGACAGACAGATACGCAGTATTTT. It is translated as CASSRYRGSMGQTDTQYF.

The chain employs TRBV5-1 and TRBJ2-7; D possibly corresponds to TRBD2 (6 bases). The CDR3 is 16 amino acids. V dropped 4 bases and J dropped 0 bases, with 17 bases sitting between them. The germline CDR1 and CDR2 sequences are SGHRS and YFSETQ. The DNA for the CDR3 is TGCGCCAGCAGCAGATCTGGGTGGGGGGACTCCTACGAGCAGTACTTC. Amino acid sequence: CASSRSGWGDSYEQYF.

This clone was observed a few times. The CDR3 DNA follows: TGTGCCAGCAGCCCTGACCTAGCAAGCACAGATACGCAGTATTTT. It is translated as CASSPDLASTDTQYF. This rearrangement joins TRBV5-4 to TRBJ2-3, with D perhaps TRBD2 (5 bases). Germline CDR1 and CDR2: SGHNT and YYREEE (reference sequence). The germline V and J ends were trimmed by 4 bases and 0 bases, with 12 bases remaining between them. The CDR3 extends over 15 amino acids.

Note on this clone: The junction differs from germline at one of its ends, possibly a read error. The V call is TRBV5-8, the J call TRBJ1-4, with TRBD1 as a possible D gene (5 bases). Germline V gene data show CDR1 as SGHTS and CDR2 as YDEGEE. The CDR3 contains 14 residues. Here the CDR3 DNA reads TGTGCCAGCACCTTGACAGAGATCCCTGAAAAACTGTTTTTT. This translates into CASTLTEIPEKLFF. The full variable domain, with the rest looked up from reference TRBV5-8 and TRBJ1-4, is EAGVTQSPTHLIKTRGQQATLRCSPISGHTSVYWYQQALGLGLQFLLWYDEGEERNRGNFPPRFSGRQFPNYSSELNVNALELEDSALYLCASTLTEIPEKLFFGSGTQLSVL.

This clone was seen a few times. V usage is TRBV6-1 and J usage is TRBJ1-2; 7 nucleotides agree with TRBD1. Germline V gene lookup returns CDR1 MNHNS and CDR2 SASEGT. The V and J ends lost 6 bases and 7 bases, in that order; junction bases with no gene match: 8. The CDR3 contains 13 residues. CDR3 residues: CASRRTGVSGYTF. The DNA of the CDR3 is TGTGCCAGCAGAAGAACAGGGGTGTCTGGCTACACCTTC.

This chain joins TRBV9 and TRBJ2-7; 13 bases map to TRBD2. Germline CDR1 and CDR2: SGDLS and YYNGEE. CDR3 length: 15 amino acids. Trimming removed 0 bases from V and 6 bases from J; junction bases left unmatched: 3. The CDR3 spells CASSVGGLAGFEQYF. CDR3 nucleotides: TGTGCCAGCAGCGTAGGGGGACTAGCGGGGTTCGAGCAGTACTTC. Full variable domain (missing parts from reference TRBV9 and TRBJ2-7): DSGVTQTPKHLITATGQRVTLRCSPRSGDLSVYWYQQSLDQGLQFLIQYYNGEERAKGNILERFSAQQFPDLHSELNLSSLELGDSALYFCASSVGGLAGFEQYFGPGTRLTVT.

This clone has more than one count but fewer than ten. The V and J genes are TRBV4-2 and TRBJ1-2; 9 bases are a match to TRBD1. This CDR3 has 17 residues. CDR1 is LGHNA, CDR2 YNFKEQ, per germline. V gave up 3 bases and J gave up 8 bases; unmatched junction bases: 16. The CDR3 reads CASSQGLTGGPRDGYTF. The CDR3 bases are TGTGCCAGCAGCCAGGGGTTGACAGGGGGGCCCCGGGACGGCTACACCTTC.

The CDR3 region is CATSRDLPGQGADTQYF. The DNA for the CDR3 is TGTGCCACCAGCAGGGACCTCCCGGGACAGGGGGCAGATACGCAGTATTTT. The chain couples TRBV15 to TRBJ2-3; TRBD1 matches at 11 bases. The trim removed 3 bases at V and 4 bases at J, leaving 9 bases unmatched. Looked up from germline, CDR1 is LNHNV and CDR2 is YYDKDF (reference sequence). CDR3 length: 17 amino acids.

This clone turned up a few times. CDR3 sequence (DNA): TGTGCCAGCTCACCATCCCCAGGGGGCCAAGAGACCCAGTACTTC. This translates into CASSPSPGGQETQYF. The V gene is TRBV18, the J gene TRBJ2-5, with 7 bases aligning to TRBD1. Germline loops: CDR1 KGHSH, CDR2 LQKENI. V lost 2 bases to trimming and J lost 1 base; unmatched junction nucleotides: 4. The CDR3 has 15 residues.

V usage is TRBV4-3 and J usage is TRBJ1-3; perhaps TRBD1 as D (6 bases). V was trimmed by 3 bases and J by 4 bases, leaving 13 bases between them. This CDR3 region has 15 residues. The germline CDR1 and CDR2 sequences are LGHNA and YSLEER. CDR3 nucleotide sequence: TGCGCCAGCAGCCAGGGAGGGGGACTCGGAAACACCATATATTTT. Protein sequence: CASSQGGGLGNTIYF.